The entry below gives a single T cell receptor beta chain sequence along with its context. Its antigen is not identified. These data belong to a study of T cells in Graves' hyperthyroidism and ophthalmopathy. General study results and limits: Ophthalmopathy was separated from stable hyperthyroidism by a 13 V-J model. Model-based prediction identified ophthalmopathy a median roughly six months prior to its onset.

This CDR3 is built from 15 residues. Germline CDR1 and CDR2: SGHTA and FQGNSA. The V gene end was trimmed by 2 bases and the J gene end by 1 base; junction bases not matched to a gene: 5. Each 10 ml fresh peripheral blood draw supplied the PBMCs. There were TCR beta CDR3 regions amplified from RNA transcripts. The TCR CDR3 first-round RT-PCR relied on the HTBI primer set. In TCRdb, the multiplex PCR reads were re-called with MiXCR into one record per CDR3 protein. The sample includes roughly 800,000 distinct CDR3 sequences, over 35% of them seen just once. The sequence derives from a man aged 18 to 30 with Graves' hyperthyroidism. The sequencing input was blood. This chain uses TRBV7-2 with TRBJ2-7; 7 positions agree with TRBD1. CDR3 loop: CASSLRGQGSYEQYF. CDR3 DNA: TGTGCCAGCAGCTTAAGGGGGCAGGGGTCCTACGAGCAGTACTTC. The full variable domain, its missing parts supplied by reference TRBV7-2 and TRBJ2-7, is GAGVSQSPSNKVTEKGKDVELRCDPISGHTALYWYRQSLGQGLEFLIYFQGNSAPDKSGLPSDRFSAERTGGSVSTLTIQRTQQEDSAVYLCASSLRGQGSYEQYFGPGTRLTVT.